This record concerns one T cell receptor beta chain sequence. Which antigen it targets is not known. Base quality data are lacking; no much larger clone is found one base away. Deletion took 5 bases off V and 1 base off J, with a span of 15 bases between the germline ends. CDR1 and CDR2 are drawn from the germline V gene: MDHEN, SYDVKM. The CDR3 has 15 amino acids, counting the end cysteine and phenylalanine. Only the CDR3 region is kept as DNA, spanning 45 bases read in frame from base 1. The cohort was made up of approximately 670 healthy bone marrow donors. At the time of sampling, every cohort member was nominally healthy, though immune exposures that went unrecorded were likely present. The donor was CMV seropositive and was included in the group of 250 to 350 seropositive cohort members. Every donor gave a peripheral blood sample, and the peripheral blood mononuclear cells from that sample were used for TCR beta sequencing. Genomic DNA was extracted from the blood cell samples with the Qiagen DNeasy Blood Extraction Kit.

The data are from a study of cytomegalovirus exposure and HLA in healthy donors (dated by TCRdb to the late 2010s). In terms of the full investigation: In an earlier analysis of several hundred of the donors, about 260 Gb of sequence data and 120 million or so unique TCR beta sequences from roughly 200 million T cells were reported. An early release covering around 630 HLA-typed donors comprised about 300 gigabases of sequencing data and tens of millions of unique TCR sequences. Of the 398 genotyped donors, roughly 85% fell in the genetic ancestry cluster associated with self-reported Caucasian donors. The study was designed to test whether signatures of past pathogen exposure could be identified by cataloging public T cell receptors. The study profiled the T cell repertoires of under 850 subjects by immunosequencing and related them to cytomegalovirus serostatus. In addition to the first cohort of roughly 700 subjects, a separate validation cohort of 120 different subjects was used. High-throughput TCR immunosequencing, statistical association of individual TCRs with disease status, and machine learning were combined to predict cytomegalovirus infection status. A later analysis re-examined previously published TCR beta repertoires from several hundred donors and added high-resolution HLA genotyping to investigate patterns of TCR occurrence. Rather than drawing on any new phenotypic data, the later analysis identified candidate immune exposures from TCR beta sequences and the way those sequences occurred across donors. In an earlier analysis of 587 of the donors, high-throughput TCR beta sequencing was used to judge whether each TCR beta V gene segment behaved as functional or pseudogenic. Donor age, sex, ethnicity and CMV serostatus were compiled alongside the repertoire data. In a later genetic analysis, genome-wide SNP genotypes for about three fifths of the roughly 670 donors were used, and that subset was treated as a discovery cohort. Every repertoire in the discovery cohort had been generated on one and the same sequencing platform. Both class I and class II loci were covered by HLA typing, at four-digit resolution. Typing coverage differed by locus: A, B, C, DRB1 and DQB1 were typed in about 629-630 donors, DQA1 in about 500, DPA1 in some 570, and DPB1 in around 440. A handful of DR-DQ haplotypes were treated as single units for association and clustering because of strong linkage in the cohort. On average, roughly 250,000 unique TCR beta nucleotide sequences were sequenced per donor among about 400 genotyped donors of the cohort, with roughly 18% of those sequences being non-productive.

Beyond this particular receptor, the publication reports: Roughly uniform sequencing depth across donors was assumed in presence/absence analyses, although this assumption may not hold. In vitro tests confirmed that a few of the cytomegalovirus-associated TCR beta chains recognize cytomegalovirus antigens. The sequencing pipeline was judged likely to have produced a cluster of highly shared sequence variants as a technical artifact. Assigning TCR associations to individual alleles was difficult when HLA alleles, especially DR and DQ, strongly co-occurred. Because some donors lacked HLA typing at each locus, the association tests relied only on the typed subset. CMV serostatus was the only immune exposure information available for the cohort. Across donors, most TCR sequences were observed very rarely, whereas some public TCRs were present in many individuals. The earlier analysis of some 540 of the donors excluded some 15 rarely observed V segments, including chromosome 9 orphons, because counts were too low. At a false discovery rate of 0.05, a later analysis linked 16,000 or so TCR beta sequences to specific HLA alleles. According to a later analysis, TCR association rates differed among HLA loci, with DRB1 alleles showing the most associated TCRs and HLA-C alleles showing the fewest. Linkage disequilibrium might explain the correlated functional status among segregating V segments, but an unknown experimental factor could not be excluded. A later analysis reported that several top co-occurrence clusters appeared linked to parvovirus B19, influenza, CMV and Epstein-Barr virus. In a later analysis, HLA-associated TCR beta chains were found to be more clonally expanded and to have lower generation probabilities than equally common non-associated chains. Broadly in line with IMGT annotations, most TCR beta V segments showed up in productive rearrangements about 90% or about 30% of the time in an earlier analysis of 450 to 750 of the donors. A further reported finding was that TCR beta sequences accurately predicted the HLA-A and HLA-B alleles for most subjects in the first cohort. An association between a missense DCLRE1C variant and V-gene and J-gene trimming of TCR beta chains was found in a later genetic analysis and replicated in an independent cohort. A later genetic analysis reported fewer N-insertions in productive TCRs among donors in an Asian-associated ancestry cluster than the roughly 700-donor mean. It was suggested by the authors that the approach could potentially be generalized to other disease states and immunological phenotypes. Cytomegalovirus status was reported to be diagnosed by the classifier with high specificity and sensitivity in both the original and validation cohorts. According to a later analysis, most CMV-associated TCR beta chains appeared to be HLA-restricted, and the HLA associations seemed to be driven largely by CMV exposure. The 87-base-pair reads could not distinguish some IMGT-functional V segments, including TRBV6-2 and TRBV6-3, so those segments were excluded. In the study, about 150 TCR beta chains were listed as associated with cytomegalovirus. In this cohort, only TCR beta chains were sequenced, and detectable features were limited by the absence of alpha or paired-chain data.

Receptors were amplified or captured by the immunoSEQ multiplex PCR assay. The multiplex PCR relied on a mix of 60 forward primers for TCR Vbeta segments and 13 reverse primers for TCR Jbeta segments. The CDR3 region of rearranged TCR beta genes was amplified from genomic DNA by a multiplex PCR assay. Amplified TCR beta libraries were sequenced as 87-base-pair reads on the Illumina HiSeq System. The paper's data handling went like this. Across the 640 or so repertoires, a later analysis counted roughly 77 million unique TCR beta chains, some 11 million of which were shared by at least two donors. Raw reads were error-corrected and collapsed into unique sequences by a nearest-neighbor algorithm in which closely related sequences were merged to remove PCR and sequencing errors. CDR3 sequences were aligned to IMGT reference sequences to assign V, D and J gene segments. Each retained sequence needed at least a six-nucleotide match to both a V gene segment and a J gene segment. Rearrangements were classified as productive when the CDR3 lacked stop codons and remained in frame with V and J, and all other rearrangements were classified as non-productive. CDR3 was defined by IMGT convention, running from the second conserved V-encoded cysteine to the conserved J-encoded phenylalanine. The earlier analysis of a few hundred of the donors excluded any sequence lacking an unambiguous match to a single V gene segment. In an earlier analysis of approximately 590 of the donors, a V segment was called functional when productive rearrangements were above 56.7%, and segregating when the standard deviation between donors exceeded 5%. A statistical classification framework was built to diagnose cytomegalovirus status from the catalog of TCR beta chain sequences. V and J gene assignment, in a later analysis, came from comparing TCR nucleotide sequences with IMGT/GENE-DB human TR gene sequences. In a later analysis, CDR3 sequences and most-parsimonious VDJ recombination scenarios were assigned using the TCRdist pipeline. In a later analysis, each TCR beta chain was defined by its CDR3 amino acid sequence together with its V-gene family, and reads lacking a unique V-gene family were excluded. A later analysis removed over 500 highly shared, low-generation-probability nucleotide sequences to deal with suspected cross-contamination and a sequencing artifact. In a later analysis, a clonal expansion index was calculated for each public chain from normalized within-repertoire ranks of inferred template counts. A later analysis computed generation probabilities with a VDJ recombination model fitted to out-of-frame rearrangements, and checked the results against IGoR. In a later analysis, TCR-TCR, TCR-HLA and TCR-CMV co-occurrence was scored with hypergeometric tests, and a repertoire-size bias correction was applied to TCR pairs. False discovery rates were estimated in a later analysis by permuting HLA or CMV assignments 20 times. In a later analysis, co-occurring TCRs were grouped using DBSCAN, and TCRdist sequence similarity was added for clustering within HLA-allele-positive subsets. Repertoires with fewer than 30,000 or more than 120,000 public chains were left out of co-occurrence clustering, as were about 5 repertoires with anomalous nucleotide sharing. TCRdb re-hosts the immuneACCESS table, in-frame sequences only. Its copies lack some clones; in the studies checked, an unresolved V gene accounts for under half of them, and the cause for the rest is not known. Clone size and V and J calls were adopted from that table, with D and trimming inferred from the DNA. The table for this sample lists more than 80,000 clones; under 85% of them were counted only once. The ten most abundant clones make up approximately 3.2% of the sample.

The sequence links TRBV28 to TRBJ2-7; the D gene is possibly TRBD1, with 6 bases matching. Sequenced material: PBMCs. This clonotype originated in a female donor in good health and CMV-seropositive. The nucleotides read TGTGCCAGCAGTCCAGGGGTATCGGGGTCCTACGAGCAGTACTTC. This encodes CASSPGVSGSYEQYF.